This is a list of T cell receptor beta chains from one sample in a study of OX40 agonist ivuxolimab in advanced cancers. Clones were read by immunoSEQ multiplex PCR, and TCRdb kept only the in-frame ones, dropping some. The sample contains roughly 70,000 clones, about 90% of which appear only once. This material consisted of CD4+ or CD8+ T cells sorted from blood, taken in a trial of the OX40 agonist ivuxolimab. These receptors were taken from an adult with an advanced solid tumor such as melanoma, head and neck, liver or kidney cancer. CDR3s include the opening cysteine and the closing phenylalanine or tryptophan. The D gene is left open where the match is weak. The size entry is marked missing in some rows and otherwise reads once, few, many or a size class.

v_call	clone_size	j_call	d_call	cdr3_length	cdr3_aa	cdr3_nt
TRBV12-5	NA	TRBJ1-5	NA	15	CASQGGANSNQPQHF	TGTGCTAGCCAAGGAGGGGCGAATAGCAATCAGCCCCAGCATTTT
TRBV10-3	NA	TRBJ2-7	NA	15	CAISESSGGTYEQYF	TGTGCCATCAGTGAGTCGAGTGGGGGCACCTACGAGCAGTACTTC
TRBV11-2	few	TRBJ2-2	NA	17	CASSSRRRGANTGELFF	TGTGCCAGCAGCTCCCGGAGGAGGGGTGCGAACACCGGGGAGCTGTTTTTT
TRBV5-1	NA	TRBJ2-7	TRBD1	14	CASSEGADLYEQYF	TGCGCCAGCTCCGAGGGGGCAGACCTCTACGAGCAGTACTTC
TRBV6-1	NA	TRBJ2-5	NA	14	CASMIGVGKETQYF	TGTGCCAGCATGATTGGGGTGGGTAAAGAGACCCAGTACTTC
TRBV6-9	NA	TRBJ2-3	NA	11	CASRGADTQYF	TGTGCCAGCAGGGGGGCAGATACGCAGTATTTT
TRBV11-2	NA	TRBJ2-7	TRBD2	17	CASSFYLAGGGGYEQYF	TGTGCCAGCAGCTTCTACCTAGCGGGAGGGGGGGGCTACGAGCAGTACTTC
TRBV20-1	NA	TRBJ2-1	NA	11	CSATRNNEQFF	TGCAGTGCAACTAGGAACAATGAGCAGTTCTTC
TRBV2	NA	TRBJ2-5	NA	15	CASSESPGTKATQYF	TGTGCCAGCAGTGAATCACCGGGCACCAAGGCGACCCAGTACTTC
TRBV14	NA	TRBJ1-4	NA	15	CASSQEGARAEKLFF	TGTGCCAGCAGCCAAGAAGGTGCACGGGCTGAAAAACTGTTTTTT
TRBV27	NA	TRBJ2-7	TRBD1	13	CASIRGQGIEQYF	TGTGCCAGCATCCGGGGACAGGGAATCGAGCAGTACTTC
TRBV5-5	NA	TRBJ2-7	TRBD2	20	CASSSEVLAGGGGGPYEQYF	TGTGCCAGCAGCTCGGAGGTCTTAGCGGGAGGTGGGGGGGGCCCCTACGAGCAGTACTTC
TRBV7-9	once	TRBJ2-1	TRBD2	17	CASSLGGLAGVYNEQFF	TGTGCCAGCAGCTTAGGAGGGTTAGCGGGAGTCTACAATGAGCAGTTCTTC
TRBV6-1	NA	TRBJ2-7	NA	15	CASSPLATVPYEQYF	TGTGCCAGCAGCCCCCTCGCGACGGTGCCCTACGAGCAGTACTTC
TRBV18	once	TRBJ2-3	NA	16	CASSPGGPGRTDTQYF	TGTGCCAGCTCACCAGGCGGACCGGGTCGCACAGATACGCAGTATTTT
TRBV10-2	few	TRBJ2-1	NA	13	CASTRDTYNEQFF	TGCGCCAGCACACGGGACACCTACAATGAGCAGTTCTTC
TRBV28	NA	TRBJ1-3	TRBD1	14	CASSNRGSGNTIYF	TGTGCCAGCAGTAACAGGGGAAGTGGAAACACCATATATTTT
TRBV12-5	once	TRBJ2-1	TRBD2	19	CASGLVRTSGANEEDEQFF	TGTGCTAGTGGTTTGGTAAGGACTAGCGGAGCCAACGAGGAGGATGAGCAGTTCTTC
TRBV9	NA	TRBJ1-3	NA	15	CASSVGLLSGNTIYF	TGTGCCAGCAGCGTAGGACTGCTCTCTGGAAACACCATATATTTT